Below, 9 T cell receptor beta chains from the same sample are listed, as sequenced in a study of graft-versus-host responses after intestinal transplantation. Using immunoSEQ multiplex PCR, the repertoire was profiled, and TCRdb retains in-frame clones only, with some absent. This repertoire shows 110,000 to 150,000 clones, around nine tenths found once; its top ten account for approximately 0.2%. For these receptors, no antigen is known. This material consisted of unstimulated CD4+ T cells sorted from spleen or lymph node cells, taken before intestinal transplant. Receptors originate from a human donor who received an intestinal transplant.

This clone came up a few times. This sequence joins TRBV4-1 and TRBJ2-2; TRBD2 matches at 7 bases. This CDR3 has 14 residues. Germline assignment: CDR1 MGHRA and CDR2 YSYEKL. V was clipped by 4 bases and J by 7 bases; unmatched bases: 6. The CDR3 coding sequence is TGCGCCAGCAGCCGCGGACTAGACGGCGGGGAGCTGTTTTTT. Translating gives CASSRGLDGGELFF.

V gene TRBV18 combines with J gene TRBJ1-1; a possible D gene is TRBD1 (5 bases). The ends were cut back, 5 bases at V and 2 bases at J, with 15 bases in the middle. Per the germline V gene, CDR1 is KGHSH and CDR2 is LQKENI. The CDR3 is made up of 15 amino acids. Here the CDR3 DNA reads TGTGCCAGCTCAACCTTCTCCCAGGGAAACACTGAAGCTTTCTTT. Its protein product is CASSTFSQGNTEAFF.

The CDR3, as DNA: TGTGCCAGCAGGAGGACAGGCAGACCCTACGAGCAGTACTTC. It codes for CASRRTGRPYEQYF. The V gene is TRBV6-5, the J gene TRBJ2-7; 7 positions agree with TRBD1. The germline gives CDR1 MNHEY, CDR2 SVGAGI. The CDR3 covers 14 residues. The V gene end was trimmed by 6 bases and the J gene end by 2 bases; junction bases not matched to a gene: 7.

As DNA, the CDR3 is TGTGCCAGCAGCTTACACCCCAGGGGACTAGCGTTCCCGCCAGATACGCAGTATTTT. Protein sequence: CASSLHPRGLAFPPDTQYF. The chain combines TRBV7-9 with TRBJ2-3; 10 positions match TRBD2. The germline gives CDR1 SEHNR, CDR2 FQNEAQ (reference sequence). There are 19 residues in the CDR3. The V segment lost 2 bases and the J segment 4 bases; nucleotides outside the gene matches: 15.

J is TRBJ2-1 and V is TRBV7-2; D call uncertain. CDR3 length: 15 amino acids. Germline loops: CDR1 SGHTA, CDR2 FQGNSA. Trimming removed 3 bases from V and 6 bases from J, with 15 bases in between. CDR3 loop: CASSFIGLVGNEQFF. CDR3 in DNA: TGTGCCAGCAGCTTCATAGGGTTGGTGGGCAATGAGCAGTTCTTC.

This rearrangement joins TRBV19 to TRBJ2-7, with 8 bases fitting TRBD1. CDR1 is LNHDA, CDR2 SQIVND, per germline (reference sequence). This CDR3 contains 14 residues. V gave up 4 bases and J gave up 1 base; unmatched junction bases: 3. This chain's CDR3 is CASSTQGASYEQYF. The CDR3 nucleotides read TGTGCCAGTAGTACCCAGGGGGCATCCTACGAGCAGTACTTC.

The DNA of the CDR3 is TGTGCCAGCAGTGTGGTAGCGGGAGGGACGGCAGATACGCAGTATTTT. This translates into CASSVVAGGTADTQYF. The genes are TRBV6-4 and TRBJ2-3, with TRBD2 identical over 11 bases. The J segment lost 4 bases and the V segment lost 4 bases, leaving 7 bases of the junction unmatched. The CDR3 consists of 16 residues. Germline V lookup: CDR1 MRHNA, CDR2 SNTAGT.

This rearrangement joins TRBV7-3 to TRBJ2-1; a possible D gene is TRBD1 (6 bases). CDR3 length: 15 residues. Per germline, CDR1 SGHTA and CDR2 FQGTGA. Trimming left V 2 bases short and J 2 bases short, with 10 bases between. The CDR3 protein is CASSLSGATYNEQFF. The CDR3 nucleotides are TGTGCCAGCAGCTTATCAGGGGCAACCTACAATGAGCAGTTCTTC.

CDR3 coding DNA: TGTGCCAGCAGCTTTCTGGGCCAGAACACTGAAGCTTTCTTT. This translates into CASSFLGQNTEAFF. The rearrangement uses TRBV11-2 and TRBJ1-1; D is ambiguous. V was shortened by 3 bases and J by 1 base, with 9 bases between the two germline ends. Germline CDR1 and CDR2: SGHAT and FQNNGV. The CDR3 totals 14 residues.